The rows below give T cell receptor beta chains drawn from one sample of a study of cytomegalovirus exposure and HLA in healthy donors. Libraries were prepared by immunoSEQ multiplex PCR; TCRdb keeps only in-frame clonotypes and omits some of them. The data show nearly 200,000 clones, approximately 78% seen once. The sequencing sample was made of PBMCs. The receptors stem from a woman aged 50 to 65 in good health and CMV-seropositive. Both conserved end residues are part of each CDR3. The D gene is left open where the match is weak. Expanded clones are given a class, and other clones once, few, many or no size at all.

-	TRBJ1-2	-	TRBV4-3	TGCGCCAGCAGCCAAGGTCAGCGGGAGAGGGAACCGTACACCTTC	CASSQGQREREPYTF
-	TRBJ1-2	few	TRBV7-9	TGTGCCAGCAGCACGCAACAGGGAAACCCCTATCAAGGGGGTTATGGCTACACCTTC	CASSTQQGNPYQGGYGYTF
TRBD2	TRBJ2-2	-	TRBV10-2	TGCGCCAGCAGTGAGATAGCGGGGGGCGGCACCGGGGAGCTGTTTTTT	CASSEIAGGGTGELFF
TRBD1	TRBJ1-2	once	TRBV4-1	TGCGCCAGCAGCCAAGATCGGTCCGGGACAGGGTATGGCTACACCTTC	CASSQDRSGTGYGYTF
TRBD2	TRBJ2-1	-	TRBV7-6	TGTGCCAGCAGCCTCACGTTAGCGGGAGGGGGTGAGCAGTTCTTC	CASSLTLAGGGEQFF
-	TRBJ2-5	-	TRBV10-2	TGCGCCAGCAGTGGGCGGAGTGGGACCCAGTACTTC	CASSGRSGTQYF
-	TRBJ2-5	few	TRBV11-2	TGTGCCAGCAGCTTGGGCGGGGGCGCATCGGAGACCCAGTACTTC	CASSLGGGASETQYF
-	TRBJ2-5	-	TRBV7-2	TGTGCCAGCAGCTCCTGGACAAACACCCAAGAGACCCAGTACTTC	CASSSWTNTQETQYF
-	TRBJ2-3	-	TRBV11-2	TGTGCCAGCAGCCCTATCACAGATACGCAGTATTTT	CASSPITDTQYF
-	TRBJ2-1	-	TRBV11-3	TGTGCCAGCAGCTTACGCGGGCCGCAGTTCTTC	CASSLRGPQFF
-	TRBJ1-1	-	TRBV19	TGTGCCAGTAGTATTCGGGGGGCGCGGACTGAAGCTTTCTTT	CASSIRGARTEAFF
-	TRBJ2-3	-	TRBV29-1	TGCAGCGTTGCGGGGGGCAGCACAGATACGCAGTATTTT	CSVAGGSTDTQYF
TRBD2	TRBJ2-7	-	TRBV15	TGTGCCACCAGTCCCGCTAGCGGCTTCTACGAGCAGTACTTC	CATSPASGFYEQYF
-	TRBJ1-4	-	TRBV18	TGTGCCAGCTCACCACCGTCAGAGGCTATTGAAAAACTGTTTTTT	CASSPPSEAIEKLFF
-	TRBJ2-5	-	TRBV6-6	TGTGCCAGCAGTTACGGCCTGGTGTACCAAGAGACCCAGTACTTC	CASSYGLVYQETQYF
TRBD2	TRBJ2-3	-	TRBV5-1	TGCGCCAGCAGCTTGGCCCAACAGCGGGGGGGCTCAGATACGCAGTATTTT	CASSLAQQRGGSDTQYF
TRBD1	TRBJ1-6	-	TRBV5-4	TGTGCCAGCAGCAATATGGGCCGGGGACAGGGTACTTCACCCCTCCACTTT	CASSNMGRGQGTSPLHF
-	TRBJ2-2	-	TRBV9	TGTGCCAGCAGCGTAGATTCCAACGGGGAGCTGTTTTTT	CASSVDSNGELFF
-	TRBJ2-1	-	TRBV10-2	TGCGCCAGCAGTGACCTCTACAATGAGCAGTTCTTC	CASSDLYNEQFF
-	TRBJ2-6	-	TRBV28	TGTGCCAGCAGTTCCACCACGGCTGGGGCCAACGGCCTGACTTTC	CASSSTTAGANGLTF